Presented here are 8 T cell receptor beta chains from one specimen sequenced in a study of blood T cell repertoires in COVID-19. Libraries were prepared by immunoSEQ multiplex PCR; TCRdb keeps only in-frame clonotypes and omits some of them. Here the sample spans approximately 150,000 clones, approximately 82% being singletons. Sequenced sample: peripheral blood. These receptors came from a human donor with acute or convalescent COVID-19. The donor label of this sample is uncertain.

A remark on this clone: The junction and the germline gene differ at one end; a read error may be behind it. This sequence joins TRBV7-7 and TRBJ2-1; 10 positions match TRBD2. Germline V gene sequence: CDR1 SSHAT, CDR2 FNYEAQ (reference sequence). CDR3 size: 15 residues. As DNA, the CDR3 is TGTGCTAGCAGCCCGGGACTAGCGCACTATAATGAGCAGTTCTTC. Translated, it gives CASSPGLAHYNEQFF.

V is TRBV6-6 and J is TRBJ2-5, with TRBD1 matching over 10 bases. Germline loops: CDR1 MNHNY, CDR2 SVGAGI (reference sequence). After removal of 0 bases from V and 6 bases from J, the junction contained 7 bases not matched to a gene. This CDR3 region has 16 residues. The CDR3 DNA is TGTGCCAGCAGTTACTCGGGGACAGGGGTCGGAAAGACCCAGTACTTC. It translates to CASSYSGTGVGKTQYF.

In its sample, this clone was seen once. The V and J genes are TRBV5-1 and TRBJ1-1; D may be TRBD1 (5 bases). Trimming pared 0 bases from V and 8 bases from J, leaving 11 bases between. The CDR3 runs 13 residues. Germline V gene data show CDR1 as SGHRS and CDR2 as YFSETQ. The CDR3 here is CASSLGGVGEAFF. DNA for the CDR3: TGCGCCAGCAGCTTGGGGGGCGTCGGGGAAGCTTTCTTT. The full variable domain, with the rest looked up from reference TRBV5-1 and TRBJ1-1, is KAGVTQTPRYLIKTRGQQVTLSCSPISGHRSVSWYQQTPGQGLQFLFEYFSETQRNKGNFPGRFSGRQFSNSRSEMNVSTLELGDSALYLCASSLGGVGEAFFGQGTRLTVV.

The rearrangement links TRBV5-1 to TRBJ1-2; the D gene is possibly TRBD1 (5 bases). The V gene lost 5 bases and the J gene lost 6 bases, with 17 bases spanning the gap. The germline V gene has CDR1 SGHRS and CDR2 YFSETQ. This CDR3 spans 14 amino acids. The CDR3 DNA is TGCGCCAGCAGACTGGCGGGGGGTGGAGATGGCTACACCTTC. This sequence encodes CASRLAGGGDGYTF.

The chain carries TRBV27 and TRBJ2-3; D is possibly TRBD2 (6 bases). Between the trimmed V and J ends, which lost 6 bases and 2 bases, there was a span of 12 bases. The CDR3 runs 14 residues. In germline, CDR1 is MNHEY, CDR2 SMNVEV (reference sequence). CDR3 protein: CASRPGLITDTQYF. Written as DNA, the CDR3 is TGTGCCAGCAGGCCGGGACTGATCACAGATACGCAGTATTTT.

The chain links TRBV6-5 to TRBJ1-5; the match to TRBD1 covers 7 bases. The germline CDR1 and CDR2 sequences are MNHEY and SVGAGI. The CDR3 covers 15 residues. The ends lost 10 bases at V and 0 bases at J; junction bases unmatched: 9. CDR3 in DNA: TGTGCCACGACAACGTACAGGGGTAGCAATCAGCCCCAGCATTTT. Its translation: CATTTYRGSNQPQHF.

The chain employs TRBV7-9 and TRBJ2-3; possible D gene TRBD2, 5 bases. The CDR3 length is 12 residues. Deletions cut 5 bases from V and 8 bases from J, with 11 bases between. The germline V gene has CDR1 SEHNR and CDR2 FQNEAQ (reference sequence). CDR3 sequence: CASSTREITQYF. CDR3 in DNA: TGTGCCAGCAGCACACGGGAAATTACGCAGTATTTT. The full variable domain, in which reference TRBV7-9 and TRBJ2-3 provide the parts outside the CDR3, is DTGVSQNPRHKITKRGQNVTFRCDPISEHNRLYWYRQTLGQGPEFLTYFQNEAQLEKSRLLSDRFSAERPKGSFSTLEIQRTEQGDSAMYLCASSTREITQYFGPGTRLTVL.

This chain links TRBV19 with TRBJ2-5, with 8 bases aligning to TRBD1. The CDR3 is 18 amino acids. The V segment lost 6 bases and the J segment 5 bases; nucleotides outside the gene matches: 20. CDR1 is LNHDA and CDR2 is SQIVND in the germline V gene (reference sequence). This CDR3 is CASSNVGQGMIGRETQYF. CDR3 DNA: TGTGCCAGTAGCAACGTAGGACAGGGAATGATAGGGCGGGAGACCCAGTACTTC.